These T cell receptor beta chains were read from a single sample in a study of cytomegalovirus exposure and HLA in healthy donors. Sequencing was performed with immunoSEQ multiplex PCR; in TCRdb, only in-frame clones are kept and a portion is missing. The table shows more than 140,000 clones, with roughly 76% occurring only once. Material for sequencing was PBMCs. Source of these receptors: a female donor in good health and CMV-seronegative. Each CDR3 is given with its conserved first and last residue. A D gene is named only where the DNA matches it firmly. Where a row states a size, it is once, few, many or the class of an expanded clone; other rows omit it.

V	J	D	size	DNA	CDR3
TRBV5-1	TRBJ2-5	.	.	TGCGCCAGCAGCACCACTCTCGGGGAGACCCAGTACTTC	CASSTTLGETQYF
TRBV27	TRBJ1-2	.	.	TGTGCCAGCAGTCAGGCAGGGCTCTACACCTTC	CASSQAGLYTF
TRBV6-5	TRBJ1-1	.	.	TGTGCCAGCAGCTTTACGGGATCGGGAGCTTTCTTT	CASSFTGSGAFF
TRBV7-7	TRBJ2-1	TRBD2	.	TGTGCTAGCAGCTATGGGACTAGCGCCAACAATGAGCAGTTCTTC	CASSYGTSANNEQFF
TRBV28	TRBJ2-7	.	.	TGTGCCAGCAGTCCCGGGACACCAATCTCCTACGAGCAGTACTTC	CASSPGTPISYEQYF
TRBV5-1	TRBJ2-2	TRBD2	few	TGCGCCAGCACCCCGAGCGGGGGGCCGAACACCGGGGAGCTGTTTTTT	CASTPSGGPNTGELFF
TRBV28	TRBJ1-5	TRBD1	.	TGTGCCAGCAGTACAGGGGGCGGAAATCAGCCCCAGCATTTT	CASSTGGGNQPQHF
TRBV10-1	TRBJ1-1	.	few	TGCGCCAGCCGCCAGTCCATGAACACTGAAGCTTTCTTT	CASRQSMNTEAFF
TRBV6-5	TRBJ2-7	.	.	TGTGCCAGCAGTTACATCCAGGGTTACGAGCAGTACTTC	CASSYIQGYEQYF
TRBV10-1	TRBJ2-2	TRBD1	few	TGCGCCAGCAGTGGGACAGGATTGACCGGGGAGCTGTTTTTT	CASSGTGLTGELFF
TRBV14	TRBJ1-1	TRBD1	.	TGTGCCAGCAGCCTCCGGACAGGTGGGGTCACTGAAGCTTTCTTT	CASSLRTGGVTEAFF
TRBV7-6	TRBJ1-4	.	.	TGTGCCAGCAGCCCGATTTCGGGGTCCTGGGAAAAACTGTTTTTT	CASSPISGSWEKLFF
TRBV6-5	TRBJ2-3	TRBD2	.	TGTGCCAGCAGTTATTCTAGCGGGAGGCTAAATACGCAGTATTTT	CASSYSSGRLNTQYF
TRBV19	TRBJ1-4	TRBD1	.	TGTGCCAGTAGAGGACAGGGGGCCAGTAATGAAAAACTGTTTTTT	CASRGQGASNEKLFF
TRBV25-1	TRBJ2-3	.	few	TGTGCCAGTGCCCAATGGGGGGAGTTGGGAGATACGCAGTATTTT	CASAQWGELGDTQYF
TRBV6-1	TRBJ2-1	.	.	TGTGCCAGCAGTTTCCAAGAGAGCTCCTACAATGAGCAGTTCTTC	CASSFQESSYNEQFF
TRBV9	TRBJ1-6	.	.	TGTGCCAGCAGCGTTTCAGGGGTCTATAATTCACCCCTCCACTTT	CASSVSGVYNSPLHF
TRBV19	TRBJ1-6	TRBD1	once	TGTGCCAGTAGTCGGGACAGGGCGATCTCACCCCTCCACTTT	CASSRDRAISPLHF
TRBV9	TRBJ2-1	.	.	TGTGCCAGCAGCGTAGGATCGGGAGAGGGCAATGAGCAGTTCTTC	CASSVGSGEGNEQFF
TRBV20-1	TRBJ1-1	TRBD1	few	TGCAGTGCTTACAGGGGGACTGAAGCTTTCTTT	CSAYRGTEAFF
TRBV19	TRBJ2-7	.	.	TGTGCCAGTAGTATGGACCTAGAGACAGGATCTTCCTACGAGCAGTACTTC	CASSMDLETGSSYEQYF
TRBV15	TRBJ1-1	.	few	TGTGCCACCAGCAGAGATCTTGTAAATGAAGCTTTCTTT	CATSRDLVNEAFF
TRBV9	TRBJ1-5	TRBD1	.	TGTGCCACCACTGGGGGACAGCGACGGAGCAATCAGCCCCAGCATTTT	CATTGGQRRSNQPQHF
TRBV7-9	TRBJ1-2	.	.	TGTGCCAGCAGCCCCCTGGCAGGGCGGCAAGGCTACACCTTC	CASSPLAGRQGYTF
TRBV7-9	TRBJ2-1	TRBD1	.	TGTGCCAGCAGCTTCTCCCCCGCGGGACAGGGGATATACAATGAGCAGTTCTTC	CASSFSPAGQGIYNEQFF
TRBV9	TRBJ1-4	TRBD1	.	TGTGCCAGCAGCGTGGGACAGGGGGCTGAAAAACTGTTTTTT	CASSVGQGAEKLFF
TRBV5-6	TRBJ1-4	.	few	TGTGCCAGCAGCTCCATATACAGGGAGAGTGAAAAACTGTTTTTT	CASSSIYRESEKLFF
TRBV28	TRBJ1-5	.	.	TGTGCCAGCAGTCATCCGGGTGCTCAGCCCCAGCATTTT	CASSHPGAQPQHF
TRBV18	TRBJ1-4	.	few	TGTGCCAGCTCACTGATGGTTCAGGCAACTAATGAAAAACTGTTTTTT	CASSLMVQATNEKLFF
TRBV10-3	TRBJ1-2	TRBD1	.	TGTGCCATCAGGGATACCCGGGACAGCTATGGCTACACCTTC	CAIRDTRDSYGYTF
TRBV5-1	TRBJ1-2	.	.	TGCGCCAGCAGTCATTCGACAGTTAACTATGGCTACACCTTC	CASSHSTVNYGYTF
TRBV7-9	TRBJ1-4	TRBD1	.	TGTGCCAGCAGCATCCCGGGACAGGGGGGAGGAAAACTGTTTTTT	CASSIPGQGGGKLFF
TRBV28	TRBJ1-2	.	.	TGTGCCAGCAGTTTACCCACTATTCGCGCATATGGCTACACCTTC	CASSLPTIRAYGYTF
TRBV27	TRBJ2-2	.	.	TGTGCCAGCAGTTTAACTGCCGGGGAGCTGTTTTTT	CASSLTAGELFF
TRBV27	TRBJ1-5	.	.	TGTGCCAGCAGCGCTGAGGGTCGCAATCAGCCCCAGCATTTT	CASSAEGRNQPQHF
TRBV6-5	TRBJ1-1	.	.	TGTGCCAGCAGCGAACAACAGATGAACACTGAAGCTTTCTTT	CASSEQQMNTEAFF
TRBV6-5	TRBJ2-1	.	.	TGTGCCAGCAGTTACCGGGCACAGGGTCCTGTGGATGAGCAGTTCTTC	CASSYRAQGPVDEQFF
TRBV7-9	TRBJ1-2	.	medium-sized	TGTGCCAGCAGCTTAGCGGCAGACTATGGCTACACCTTC	CASSLAADYGYTF
TRBV28	TRBJ2-7	TRBD2	.	TGTGCCAGCAGTTTTACTAGCGGGCTCTCCTACGAGCAGTACTTC	CASSFTSGLSYEQYF
TRBV15	TRBJ2-6	TRBD2	few	TGTGCCACCAGCAGAGATGGGGGGGTGACTTTC	CATSRDGGVTF
TRBV19	TRBJ2-1	TRBD2	once	TGTGCCAGTAGTTCCCGTCGATTTAGCGGGAGCTCCTACAATGAGCAGTTCTTC	CASSSRRFSGSSYNEQFF
TRBV13	TRBJ1-4	TRBD1	.	TGTGCCAGCAGCTGGGGGACAGGAATTAATGAAAAACTGTTTTTT	CASSWGTGINEKLFF
TRBV28	TRBJ1-1	.	.	TGTGCCAGCAGTTCAGGTTCAGTACCGAACACTGAAGCTTTCTTT	CASSSGSVPNTEAFF
TRBV6-5	TRBJ1-5	.	.	TGTGCCAGCACAGGGGTATATAGCAATCAGCCCCAGCATTTT	CASTGVYSNQPQHF
TRBV18	TRBJ1-3	TRBD1	once	TGTGCCAGCTCACCCCCTGGGGACAGAAGAAACACCATATATTTT	CASSPPGDRRNTIYF